This T cell receptor beta chain was retrieved from a study of T cells in Graves' hyperthyroidism and ophthalmopathy. Notes on the study in general: Most thyroid clonotypes that were expanded above 0.001 also turned up in blood. A model of 13 V-J features distinguished ophthalmopathy from stable hyperthyroidism.

Amplification yielded TCR beta CDR3 regions, with RNA transcripts as the source. A first-round RT-PCR of the TCR CDR3 used the HTBI primer set. TCRdb reprocessed the multiplex PCR reads with MiXCR, giving one entry per CDR3 protein. In the table there are 250,000 to 300,000 distinct CDR3 sequences, about an eighth of which are singletons. Remarks on this clonotype: The antigen remains undetermined.

Diagnoses rested on clinical symptoms, serum thyroxine and TRAb, thyroid ultrasound and orbital computed tomography. This CDR3 is 15 amino acids long. V dropped 6 bases and J dropped 4 bases, with 19 bases sitting between them. CDR1 and CDR2 from the germline V gene are MNHNS and SASEGT. Material for sequencing was blood. The receptor comes from a woman aged 25 to 39 with Graves' hyperthyroidism that later progressed to Graves' ophthalmopathy. This chain connects TRBV6-1 to TRBJ2-7, with D possibly being TRBD1 (7 bases). DNA for the CDR3: TGTGCCAGCAGCCAAACGGGGGACAGTTTTTACGAGCAGTACTTC. It specifies CASSQTGDSFYEQYF.